The rows below give T cell receptor beta chains drawn from one sample of a study of cytomegalovirus exposure and HLA in healthy donors. Profiled with immunoSEQ multiplex PCR; TCRdb holds only in-frame clones, not every one. The data show 150,000 to 200,000 clones, 70% to 85% seen once. Sequenced material: PBMCs. These receptors all stem from a man aged 18 to 30 in good health and CMV-seronegative. CDR3s include the opening cysteine and the closing phenylalanine or tryptophan. A D gene is named only where the DNA matches it firmly. For some rows the clone size is stated as once, few or many, or as a class when expanded; others skip it.

.	TRBV11-3	TRBJ1-1	12	.	CAGQLWNTEAFF	TGTGCCGGACAACTCTGGAACACTGAAGCTTTCTTT
.	TRBV9	TRBJ2-2	15	TRBD1	CASSVVGQGTGELFF	TGTGCCAGCAGCGTAGTGGGACAGGGGACCGGGGAGCTGTTTTTT
.	TRBV5-4	TRBJ1-1	14	.	CASSLQGPHTEAFF	TGTGCCAGCAGCCTACAGGGTCCCCACACTGAAGCTTTCTTT
.	TRBV13	TRBJ1-1	15	TRBD1	CASSRDGTGNTEAFF	TGTGCCAGCAGCAGGGACGGGACAGGTAACACTGAAGCTTTCTTT
.	TRBV11-3	TRBJ2-4	14	TRBD2	CASSLGLARGIQYF	TGTGCCAGCAGCTTGGGACTAGCTCGTGGCATTCAGTACTTC
.	TRBV10-1	TRBJ1-5	18	TRBD1	CASSGQGRLTLSYQPQHF	TGCGCCAGCAGTGGACAGGGCAGACTTACTCTCTCTTATCAGCCCCAGCATTTT
.	TRBV2	TRBJ2-3	13	.	CASSDAATDTQYF	TGTGCCAGCAGTGACGCGGCCACAGATACGCAGTATTTT
.	TRBV19	TRBJ2-1	12	.	CASSGQRGKQFF	TGTGCCAGTAGTGGACAGCGGGGAAAGCAGTTCTTC
few	TRBV6-5	TRBJ1-2	15	.	CASSYSRQPIWSYTF	TGTGCCAGCAGTTACTCGAGGCAGCCCATATGGAGCTACACCTTC
.	TRBV7-9	TRBJ2-5	15	TRBD1	CASSPWDRGQETQYF	TGTGCCAGCAGCCCCTGGGACAGGGGGCAAGAGACCCAGTACTTC
.	TRBV7-8	TRBJ2-7	14	TRBD1	CASSSDRVSYEQYF	TGTGCCAGCAGCTCAGACAGGGTTTCCTACGAGCAGTACTTC
.	TRBV9	TRBJ2-1	14	TRBD2	CASSVSGSSDEQFF	TGTGCCAGCAGCGTTAGCGGGAGTTCCGATGAGCAGTTCTTC
.	TRBV6-5	TRBJ2-5	14	.	CASSPNVGQETQYF	TGTGCCAGCAGTCCCAACGTCGGCCAAGAGACCCAGTACTTC
.	TRBV7-6	TRBJ1-3	16	TRBD1	CASSKLDRFSGNTIYF	TGTGCCAGCAGTAAGTTGGACAGGTTCTCTGGAAACACCATATATTTT
.	TRBV18	TRBJ2-3	16	.	CASSLGNPEYTDTQYF	TGTGCCAGCTCCCTCGGGAACCCCGAGTACACAGATACGCAGTATTTT
.	TRBV14	TRBJ2-3	17	TRBD2	CASSHISGGRSGDTQYF	TGTGCCAGCAGCCATATTAGCGGGGGCCGCTCTGGGGATACGCAGTATTTT
once	TRBV11-2	TRBJ2-3	15	TRBD2	CASSISGRPGDTQYF	TGTGCCAGCAGCATTTCCGGGAGGCCGGGGGATACGCAGTATTTT
.	TRBV4-1	TRBJ2-3	20	TRBD2	CASSQVMGRRTSGSMDTQYF	TGCGCCAGCAGCCAAGTCATGGGCCGACGGACTAGCGGGAGTATGGATACGCAGTATTTT
few	TRBV6-6	TRBJ1-1	12	TRBD1	CASSPVQGVAFF	TGTGCCAGCAGTCCCGTTCAGGGGGTAGCTTTCTTT
.	TRBV19	TRBJ2-1	11	.	CASSEYNEQFF	TGTGCCAGTAGTGAGTACAATGAGCAGTTCTTC
.	TRBV9	TRBJ1-6	14	.	CASSVAGVGSPLHF	TGTGCCAGCAGCGTAGCCGGGGTAGGCTCACCCCTCCACTTT
.	TRBV28	TRBJ1-3	15	.	CASSPQRISGSTIYF	TGTGCCAGCAGTCCTCAGCGGATCTCTGGAAGCACCATATATTTT
.	TRBV5-1	TRBJ1-2	15	.	CASSLVGNSNYGYTF	TGCGCCAGCAGCTTGGTCGGGAACTCCAACTATGGCTACACCTTC
.	TRBV19	TRBJ1-2	12	.	CASSPSYYGYTF	TGTGCCAGTAGTCCGAGTTACTATGGCTACACCTTC
.	TRBV29-1	TRBJ1-1	14	.	CSVGHRALNTEAFF	TGCAGCGTTGGCCACAGGGCGCTGAACACTGAAGCTTTCTTT
.	TRBV5-5	TRBJ1-2	14	TRBD1	CASSGKDRADGYTF	TGTGCCAGCAGCGGAAAGGACAGGGCGGATGGCTACACCTTC
.	TRBV5-1	TRBJ2-3	16	.	CASSLGAGHGTDTQYF	TGCGCCAGCAGCTTGGGAGCGGGACATGGGACAGATACGCAGTATTTT
.	TRBV7-9	TRBJ2-7	14	TRBD2	CASSGGASGYEQYF	TGTGCCAGCAGCGGTGGGGCTAGCGGGTACGAGCAGTACTTC
.	TRBV27	TRBJ2-7	16	TRBD2	CASSLSAGGASYEQYF	TGTGCCAGCAGTTTATCGGCGGGGGGGGCTTCCTACGAGCAGTACTTC
once	TRBV9	TRBJ2-1	14	TRBD2	CASSVSGTYNEQFF	TGTGCCAGCAGCGTTAGCGGGACGTACAATGAGCAGTTCTTC
.	TRBV5-1	TRBJ2-3	15	TRBD2	CASRPNSGVPRAQYF	TGCGCCAGCAGGCCTAACAGCGGGGTCCCTCGGGCGCAGTATTTT
.	TRBV18	TRBJ2-7	15	TRBD2	CASSPGSRGLIEQYF	TGTGCCAGCTCACCCGGGTCGCGGGGGTTGATCGAGCAGTACTTC
.	TRBV30	TRBJ1-5	14	TRBD1	CAWSVDRGGQPQHF	TGTGCCTGGAGTGTAGACAGGGGAGGTCAGCCCCAGCATTTT
.	TRBV6-4	TRBJ2-3	16	TRBD2	CASSGLAGGSTDTQYF	TGTGCCAGCAGTGGACTAGCGGGAGGTTCTACAGATACGCAGTATTTT
.	TRBV2	TRBJ1-1	13	TRBD1	CASSWGQHTEAFF	TGTGCCAGCAGCTGGGGACAGCACACTGAAGCTTTCTTT
.	TRBV2	TRBJ2-1	12	.	CASSPYSHRQFF	TGTGCCAGCAGTCCCTACAGTCATCGGCAGTTCTTC
.	TRBV4-3	TRBJ2-6	21	.	CASSQDLGRTRIISGASVLTF	TGCGCCAGCAGCCAAGATTTGGGCAGGACAAGAATTATCTCTGGGGCCAGCGTCCTGACTTTC
few	TRBV5-4	TRBJ1-6	14	.	CATSREGDVSPLHF	TGTGCCACGAGCAGGGAGGGGGATGTTTCACCCCTCCACTTT
once	TRBV7-8	TRBJ2-1	13	.	CASSSGTYNEQFF	TGTGCCAGCAGCTCTGGGACTTACAATGAGCAGTTCTTC
.	TRBV5-6	TRBJ2-7	18	.	CASSPVLWRQGDPYEQYF	TGTGCCAGCAGCCCTGTCCTGTGGCGTCAGGGCGACCCCTACGAGCAGTACTTC
.	TRBV5-1	TRBJ2-5	14	.	CASSSGLIQETQYF	TGCGCCAGCAGCAGTGGACTAATTCAAGAGACCCAGTACTTC
.	TRBV28	TRBJ1-2	11	.	CASNAGYGYTF	TGTGCCAGCAACGCGGGCTATGGCTACACCTTC
.	TRBV5-1	TRBJ2-7	13	TRBD1	CASSIDRVNEQYF	TGCGCCAGCAGCATAGACAGGGTCAACGAGCAGTACTTC
.	TRBV6-5	TRBJ2-5	14	.	CASTQEAGAKTQYF	TGTGCCAGCACCCAGGAGGCAGGGGCAAAGACCCAGTACTTC
once	TRBV5-1	TRBJ1-6	15	.	CASMEQSSYNSPLHF	TGCGCCAGCATGGAGCAGAGCTCCTATAATTCACCCCTCCACTTT
.	TRBV10-3	TRBJ2-1	14	.	CAISLGQGGHEQFF	TGTGCCATCAGCTTAGGACAGGGAGGGCATGAGCAGTTCTTC